Detailed here is one T cell receptor (beta chain). An end of the junction does not agree with germline; a read error may underlie this. The data derive from a study of tumor and adjacent non-tumor tissue in lung cancer. Study information: Histology: about 13 adenocarcinoma, a couple of squamous cell carcinoma, 1 small cell lung cancer.

This sample's RNA came from whole unsorted tissue. Chemotherapy-naive patients with new lung cancer underwent thoracic surgery in China, August–late 2014. The library came from three nested PCR rounds adapted from ARM-PCR protocols. TCRdb re-analysed the multiplex PCR reads in MiXCR, keeping a single row per CDR3 protein. This sample has over 60,000 distinct CDR3 sequences, with approximately 73% found just once. The CDR3 extends over 14 amino acids. The germline CDR1 and CDR2 sequences are DFQATT and SNEGSKA (reference sequence). What was sequenced was lung tumor tissue. The clonotype comes from a man aged 60-69 years with non-small cell lung cancer. This rearrangement joins TRBV20-1 to TRBJ2-1; D possibly corresponds to TRBD2 (5 bases). The CDR3: CSARVVTKSHEQSF. The CDR3 nucleotides are TGCAGTGCTAGAGTGGTGACTAAATCTCATGAGCAGTCCTTC.